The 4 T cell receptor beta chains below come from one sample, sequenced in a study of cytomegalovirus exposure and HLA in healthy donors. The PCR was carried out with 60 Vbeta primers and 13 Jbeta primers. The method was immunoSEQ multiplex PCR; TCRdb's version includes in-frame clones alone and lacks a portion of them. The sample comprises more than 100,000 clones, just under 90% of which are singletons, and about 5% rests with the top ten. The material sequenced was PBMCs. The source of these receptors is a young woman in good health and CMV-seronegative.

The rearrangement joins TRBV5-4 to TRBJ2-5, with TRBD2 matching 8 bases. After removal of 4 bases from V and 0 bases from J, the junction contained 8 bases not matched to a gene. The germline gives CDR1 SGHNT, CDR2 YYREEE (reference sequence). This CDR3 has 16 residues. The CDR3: CASSLRASGYQETQYF. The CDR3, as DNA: TGTGCCAGCAGCCTGCGGGCTAGCGGGTACCAAGAGACCCAGTACTTC.

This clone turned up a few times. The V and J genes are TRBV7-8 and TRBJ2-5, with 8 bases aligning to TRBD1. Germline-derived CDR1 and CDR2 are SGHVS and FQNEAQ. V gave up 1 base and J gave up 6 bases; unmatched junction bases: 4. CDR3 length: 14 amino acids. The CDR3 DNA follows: TGTGCCAGCAGCTTAGACCAGGGGGCCAAGACCCAGTACTTC. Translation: CASSLDQGAKTQYF.

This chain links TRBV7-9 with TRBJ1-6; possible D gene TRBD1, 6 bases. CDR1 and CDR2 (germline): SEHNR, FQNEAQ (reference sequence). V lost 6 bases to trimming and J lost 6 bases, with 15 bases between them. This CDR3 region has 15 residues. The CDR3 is CASRSRQGSNSPLHF. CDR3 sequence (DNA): TGTGCCAGCAGGTCAAGGCAGGGGTCTAATTCACCCCTCCACTTT.

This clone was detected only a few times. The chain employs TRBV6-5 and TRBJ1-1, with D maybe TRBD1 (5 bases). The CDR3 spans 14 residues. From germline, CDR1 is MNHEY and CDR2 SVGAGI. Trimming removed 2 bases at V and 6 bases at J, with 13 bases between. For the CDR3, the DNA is TGTGCCAGCAGTTACCCCGGGGGGGGAGCTGAAGCTTTCTTT. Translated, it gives CASSYPGGGAEAFF.